This T cell receptor beta chain is from a study of blood T cell repertoires in COVID-19. At the level of the study: Acute-phase and convalescent COVID-19 samples originated in the United States, Italy and Spain. PBMCs, B-cell-depleted T cells, or T cells provided the cDNA or gDNA that made up the material.

Per the study methods: Estimation of nucleated cell counts was performed using reference gene primer amplification. Sequencing used immunoSEQ multiplex PCR; TCRdb keeps in-frame clones, though not all of them. The V and J calls and clone size were taken over from that table, and D and trimming were inferred from the DNA. Of 150,000 to 200,000 clones in the sample, 83% were seen once. The CDR3 has 17 residues. Germline trimming cut 3 bases from V and 3 bases from J; bases unmatched to any gene: 9. CDR1 and CDR2 from the germline V gene are KGHDR and SFDVKD. Source material: peripheral blood. The gene calls are TRBV24-1 and TRBJ2-3; 9 bases map to TRBD2. This receptor was identified in a woman in her sixties or seventies who had recovered from COVID-19. CDR3 amino acids: CATSDPVAGGFTDTQYF. The CDR3 DNA follows: TGTGCCACCAGTGATCCTGTGGCGGGAGGGTTTACAGATACGCAGTATTTT.